This T cell receptor beta chain was profiled in a study of T cells after yellow fever vaccination. Production of TCR cDNA was by 5'RACE template switching, which also added a universal primer site and UMIs. A single record per CDR3 protein comes from TCRdb applying MiXCR to the 5' RACE reads. The table records some 340,000 distinct CDR3 sequences, about 11% of them present only once. Between the trimmed V and J ends, which lost 4 bases and 7 bases, there was a span of 14 bases. CDR3 length: 15 amino acids. Germline CDR1 and CDR2: MNHNY and SVGAGI (reference sequence). This clonotype showed up just a few times.

The receptor was isolated from a young man who received the YFV17D yellow fever vaccine. J is TRBJ1-6 and V is TRBV6-6, with D possibly matching TRBD1 (5 bases). This material consisted of CD4+ T cells sorted from PBMCs, taken 45 days after the yellow fever booster vaccination. The DNA of the CDR3 is TGTGCCAGCAGTTCCAAGACAGAACTGAATTCACCCCTCCACTTT. Translated, it gives CASSSKTELNSPLHF.